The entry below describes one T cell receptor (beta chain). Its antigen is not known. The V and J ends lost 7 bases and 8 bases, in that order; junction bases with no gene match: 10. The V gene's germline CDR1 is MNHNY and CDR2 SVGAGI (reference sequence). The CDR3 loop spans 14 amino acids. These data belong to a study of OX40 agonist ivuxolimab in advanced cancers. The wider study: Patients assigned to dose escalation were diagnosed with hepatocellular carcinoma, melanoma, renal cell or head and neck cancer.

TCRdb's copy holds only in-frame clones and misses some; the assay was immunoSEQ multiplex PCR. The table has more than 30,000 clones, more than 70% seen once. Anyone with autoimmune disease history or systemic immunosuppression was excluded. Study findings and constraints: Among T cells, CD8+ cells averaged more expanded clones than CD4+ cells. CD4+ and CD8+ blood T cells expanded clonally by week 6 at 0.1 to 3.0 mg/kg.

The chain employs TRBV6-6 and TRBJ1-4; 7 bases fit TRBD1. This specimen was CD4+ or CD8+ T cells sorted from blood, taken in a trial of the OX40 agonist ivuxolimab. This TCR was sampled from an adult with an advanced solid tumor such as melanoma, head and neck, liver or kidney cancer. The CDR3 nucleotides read TGTGCCAGCACTGTCACAGGGGAAGGCGAAAAACTGTTTTTT. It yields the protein CASTVTGEGEKLFF.